This is a list of T cell receptor beta chains from one sample in a study of cytomegalovirus exposure and HLA in healthy donors. Libraries were prepared by immunoSEQ multiplex PCR; TCRdb keeps only in-frame clonotypes and omits some of them. The repertoire shows 150,000 to 200,000 clones; the top ten hold roughly 1.3%. Material for sequencing was PBMCs. The receptors were sampled from a woman in her sixties or seventies in good health and CMV-seronegative. Both conserved end residues are part of each CDR3. D genes are given only for firm matches.

V: TRBV9; J: TRBJ1-5; D: TRBD1; DNA: TGTGCCAGCAGCGAGAGACAGGGGGATCAGCCCCAGCATTTT; CDR3: CASSERQGDQPQHF
V: TRBV19; J: TRBJ2-7; D: -; DNA: TGTGCCAGTAGTAGCCCTAGCGAGCAGTACTTC; CDR3: CASSSPSEQYF
V: TRBV11-2; J: TRBJ2-1; D: TRBD1; DNA: TGTGCCAGCAGAAGGGCTGGCCCCACGGACAGGGGGCGGAATGAGCAGTTCTTC; CDR3: CASRRAGPTDRGRNEQFF
V: TRBV9; J: TRBJ1-1; D: -; DNA: TGTGCCAGCAGCGCGCGACAAGTGGAGGCGAACACTGAAGCTTTCTTT; CDR3: CASSARQVEANTEAFF
V: TRBV4-1; J: TRBJ2-3; D: -; DNA: TGCGCCAGCAGCCAATTTATATCGGGGGCAGATACGCAGTATTTT; CDR3: CASSQFISGADTQYF
V: TRBV2; J: TRBJ1-4; D: -; DNA: TGTGCCAGCAGGTTGTCCCCTTTGGAGAAACTGTTTTTT; CDR3: CASRLSPLEKLFF
V: TRBV5-8; J: TRBJ2-1; D: TRBD1; DNA: TGTGCCAGCAGCCTTTATCAGACAGGGGGCAATGAGCAGTTCTTC; CDR3: CASSLYQTGGNEQFF
V: TRBV9; J: TRBJ2-3; D: -; DNA: TGTGCCAGCAGCGTCCGGACAGATACGCAGTATTTT; CDR3: CASSVRTDTQYF
V: TRBV4-2; J: TRBJ1-1; D: -; DNA: TGTGCCAGCAGCCAAGAGAGTGCAACAGGGAACACTGAAGCTTTCTTT; CDR3: CASSQESATGNTEAFF
V: TRBV30; J: TRBJ1-1; D: -; DNA: TGTGCTTGGTCAGAATGGGGGGTAGTGACTGAAGCTTTCTTT; CDR3: CAWSEWGVVTEAFF
V: TRBV27; J: TRBJ2-1; D: -; DNA: TGTGCCAGCAGTCGATCTTCCAGCTCCTACAATGAGCAGTTCTTC; CDR3: CASSRSSSSYNEQFF
V: TRBV12-5; J: TRBJ2-7; D: TRBD1; DNA: TGTGCTAGTGGTCCCGACAGGGGGCGGGAGCAGTACTTC; CDR3: CASGPDRGREQYF
V: TRBV5-1; J: TRBJ1-1; D: -; DNA: TGCGCCAGCAGCTTAGCTACAGGGAGACCTGAAGCTTTCTTT; CDR3: CASSLATGRPEAFF
V: TRBV10-3; J: TRBJ1-5; D: TRBD1; DNA: TGTGCCATCAGTGAGTCCCGGGACAGGGATCAGCCCCAGCATTTT; CDR3: CAISESRDRDQPQHF
V: TRBV2; J: TRBJ2-7; D: TRBD1; DNA: TGTGCCAGCACGGGACAGGTCTACGAGCAGTACTTC; CDR3: CASTGQVYEQYF
V: TRBV28; J: TRBJ1-1; D: -; DNA: TGTGCCAGCAGGGGGCTCACTGAAGCTTTCTTT; CDR3: CASRGLTEAFF
V: TRBV11-2; J: TRBJ1-1; D: -; DNA: TGTGCCAGCAGCTTAACTGGTTGGGGCAGAATGAACACTGAAGCTTTCTTT; CDR3: CASSLTGWGRMNTEAFF
V: TRBV15; J: TRBJ1-1; D: TRBD1; DNA: TGTGCCACCAGCTCACAGGGGGGCGGGCGGGCTTTCTTT; CDR3: CATSSQGGGRAFF
V: TRBV9; J: TRBJ1-1; D: TRBD1; DNA: TGTGCCAGCAGCGTGACTCAGGGGGCAGGAAACACTGAAGCTTTCTTT; CDR3: CASSVTQGAGNTEAFF
V: TRBV10-3; J: TRBJ2-1; D: -; DNA: TGTGCCATCACCCCTACAGGGAAGGGTGAGCAGTTCTTC; CDR3: CAITPTGKGEQFF
V: TRBV5-1; J: TRBJ1-1; D: -; DNA: TGCGCCAGCAGCTTGGGGACCCGATGGGGCAGAGAGAACACTGAAGCTTTCTTT; CDR3: CASSLGTRWGRENTEAFF
V: TRBV11-2; J: TRBJ2-7; D: TRBD1; DNA: TGTGCCAGCAGTTCAGGGGGCCAGGGCATCCACGAGCAGTACTTC; CDR3: CASSSGGQGIHEQYF
V: TRBV2; J: TRBJ2-1; D: TRBD2; DNA: TGTGCCAGCAGGGCTTCAGGGCGGGAGGGTGAGCAGTTCTTC; CDR3: CASRASGREGEQFF
V: TRBV29-1; J: TRBJ2-1; D: -; DNA: TGCAGCGTTGAGTGGGTGCCAGGCCGATACAATGAGCAGTTCTTC; CDR3: CSVEWVPGRYNEQFF
V: TRBV5-6; J: TRBJ1-2; D: -; DNA: TGTGCCAGCAGCTTGGTATTTAGGACAGAGGATGGCTACACCTTC; CDR3: CASSLVFRTEDGYTF
V: TRBV2; J: TRBJ1-1; D: -; DNA: TGTGCCCGCTACTCCCCCCAAAAACCCGACAGCCAAAACACTGAAGCTTTCTTT; CDR3: CARYSPQKPDSQNTEAFF